This T cell receptor (beta chain) was found in a study of T cells after yellow fever vaccination (dated by TCRdb to between 2018 and 2021). With regard to the full study: The SMART-Seq v4 Ultra Low Input RNA kit was used to prepare libraries from fractions with low cell numbers. Two healthy male donors, one aged 18 to 30 and one aged 30 to 40 years, made up the cohort. Blood samples were taken at several timepoints before and after primary and secondary immunization, and bulk PBMC replicates and cell subsets were isolated. Bulk TCR alpha and beta repertoires were sequenced longitudinally to track T-cell clones before and after primary and booster YFV17D yellow fever vaccination.

TCR cDNA was made using 5'RACE template switching, a step that added a universal primer site and unique molecular identifiers. Priming for cDNA synthesis came from both the TCR alpha and TCR beta constant segments. Library amplification involved two PCR steps, and the second step added sample barcodes and sequencing adapters. Sequencing of libraries was performed on Illumina HiSeq 2500 (2x100 bp) or NovaSeq (2x150 bp). In the source study's methods: Demultiplexing of reads and collapsing into UMI consensus sequences were performed with MIGEC, and V(D)J alignment was carried out with MiXCR. Vaccine-responding clonotypes were defined with edgeR using replicate PBMC samples, requiring FDR below 0.01 and a log2 fold change above 5 up to day 15. Bulk clonotypes were assigned CD4 or CD8 identity according to which sequenced CD4 or CD8 repertoire held them at higher abundance. In-frame beta chains were kept once TCRdb had trimmed the public reads at Q25 with fastp and called clones with MiXCR. Rows are unified per CDR3 protein, each entry keeping the most common DNA and genes. The V and J calls follow TCRdb's processing rather than the paper's. Here the sample has hundreds of thousands of distinct CDR3 sequences; about 12% occur a single time. The leading ten clones occupy about 15% of the sample.

This clonotype was seen a few times. No cognate antigen has been identified for it. No per-base quality is available; no much larger clone lies one base away. General study outcomes and caveats: Because only a couple of donors were included in the study, the extent to which the findings can be generalized is limited. After the booster, most of the clones that had expanded following primary vaccination were detected again (approximately 96% of CD4 and 85% to 90% of CD8), which suggests that memory was broadly maintained. Because abundant contaminating clonotypes from the bulk population could be contained in FACS-sorted repertoires, computational filtering was required. A small fraction of clonotypes appeared in both the CD4 and CD8 compartments, likely as a result of convergent recombination. The secondary T-cell response was found to be weaker but faster than the primary response, with a peak reached on day 5 rather than on day 15.

According to the study, the label for this sample's treatment or condition signals: live attenuated yellow fever vaccine strain. Two biological replicates of bulk PBMCs were collected at each blood-draw timepoint. A standard Ficoll-Paque protocol was used to isolate PBMCs from peripheral blood. TriZol was used to extract RNA from bulk PBMCs, CD4 and CD8 fractions, and dextramer-positive and dextramer-negative fractions. V lost 3 bases and J lost 1 base; the stretch between them is 10 bases long. Reading from cysteine to phenylalanine, the CDR3 counts 16 amino acids. CDR3 DNA is the only sequence kept; it has 48 bases, read in frame from the first base. From the germline V gene, CDR1 is LGHNA and CDR2 is YSLEER.

This TCR came from a man aged 25-45 years who received the YFV17D yellow fever vaccine. The source was PBMCs, collected on the day of the yellow fever booster vaccination. The chain uses TRBV4-3 and TRBJ2-6; no D gene call is confident. The DNA reads as follows: TGCGCCAGCAGCCAGGCTTGGGCTTCTGGGGCCAACGTCCTGACTTTC. Translated, it gives CASSQAWASGANVLTF.